The T cell receptor beta chain described here comes from a study of a mutant IDH1 vaccine in newly diagnosed glioma. Study in general: The treated group averaged approximately 42 years old and was about 60% male, approximately 38% female. Whole-study findings and limits: The occurrence of vaccine-induced immune responses was seen in roughly 93% of patients.

Time point reported: week 11, during vaccination. Vaccinated patients received 300 ug of mutant IDH1 20-mer peptide per dose, with topical imiquimod. With respect to this clone: Its antigen is not known.

Germline V lookup: CDR1 SNHLY, CDR2 FYNNEI. The V gene lost 6 bases and the J gene lost 0 bases, with 13 bases spanning the gap. The CDR3 totals 15 residues. Measured with immunoSEQ multiplex PCR; TCRdb has only the in-frame clones, and not every one. The sample carries around 66,000 clones, 80% recorded once. The V call is TRBV2, the J call TRBJ2-3; a weak D match, TRBD2 (5 bases). The receptor's source is a man aged 50 to 60 with glioma. This material consisted of PBMCs, taken from a glioma patient whose treatment included an IDH1 peptide vaccine. CDR3 sequence reads: CASRLDGESTDTQYF. As DNA, the CDR3 is TGTGCCAGCAGACTCGACGGGGAGAGCACAGATACGCAGTATTTT. Full variable domain (rest looked up from reference TRBV2 and TRBJ2-3): EPEVTQTPSHQVTQMGQEVILRCVPISNHLYFYWYRQILGQKVEFLVSFYNNEISEKSEIFDDQFSVERPDGSNFTLKIRSTKLEDSAMYFCASRLDGESTDTQYFGPGTRLTVL.